This T cell receptor (beta chain) originates from a study of OX40 agonist ivuxolimab in advanced cancers. Study at large: The patients' treatment was ivuxolimab, an agonistic anti-OX40 (CD134) antibody. Eligibility admitted prior anti-PD-1, anti-PD-L1 or anti-CTLA-4 therapy; 30% to 40% had some. General study points: Circulating CD4+ and CD8+ T cells showed clonal expansion by week 6 at 0.1 to 3.0 mg/kg.

In the case of this clone: Antigen specificity is unknown.

Sequencing used immunoSEQ multiplex PCR; TCRdb keeps in-frame clones, though not all of them. This sample has about 60,000 clones; about 89% occur once, and the top ten carry 14%. Germline V CDR1 and CDR2: KGHSH, LQKENI. The CDR3 loop spans 15 amino acids. The V end was cut by 0 bases, the J end by 0 bases, with 9 bases between. The clonotype comes from an adult with an advanced solid tumor such as melanoma, head and neck, liver or kidney cancer. The specimen comprised CD4+ or CD8+ T cells sorted from blood, sampled in a trial of the OX40 agonist ivuxolimab. The J gene is TRBJ2-7, the V gene TRBV18; D is undetermined. The CDR3 coding sequence is TGTGCCAGCTCACCACCGCAAGGTCCCTCCTACGAGCAGTACTTC. Its translation: CASSPPQGPSYEQYF.